Given below is one T cell receptor beta chain in context. The antigen is not known. This sample was taken from a study of cytomegalovirus exposure and HLA in healthy donors. Amplification used 60 Vbeta primers and 13 Jbeta primers. Some clones are missing from TCRdb's copy, which holds only in-frame ones; the method was immunoSEQ multiplex PCR. The table shows roughly 190,000 clones, with 79% occurring only once. Findings of the study overall: Altogether, 150 to 200 TCR beta chains were recorded as cytomegalovirus-associated.

With 2 bases removed from V and 0 bases from J, the gap between germline ends came to 11 bases. This CDR3 has 15 amino acids. In germline, CDR1 is SGHDT, CDR2 YYEEEE. The sequence was obtained from a girl between 10 and 17 years old in good health and CMV-seropositive. This chain joins TRBV5-6 and TRBJ1-1; a possible D gene is TRBD1 (6 bases). The sequenced sample consisted of PBMCs. CDR3 coding DNA: TGTGCCAGCAGCTTAGGTGGGACACTGAACACTGAAGCTTTCTTT. This sequence encodes CASSLGGTLNTEAFF.